Sequencing of this T cell receptor beta chain was carried out in a study of shared clonotypes between healthy human individuals. Study-wide results and caveats: The expectation was that sequencing depth would affect clonotype sharing among donors. Apart from blood, nothing was sampled; tissue repertoires likely differ.

Here immunoSEQ multiplex PCR was the method, and the copy in TCRdb shows in-frame clones only, minus some. The data hold approximately 470,000 clones, with 70% to 85% observed a single time. The V end was cut by 0 bases, the J end by 6 bases, with 12 bases between. The germline V gene has CDR1 SGHRS and CDR2 YFSETQ. The CDR3 runs to 14 residues. As concerns this clone: As yet, its antigen is unknown.

When samples were unsorted, around 83 million PBMCs were used for genomic DNA. The TCR originated in a middle-aged woman in good health. Some clones in this sample may be carry-over from other donors' samples. Input material: PBMCs. The V and J genes are TRBV5-1 and TRBJ1-2; D is undetermined. The CDR3: CASSLERASHGYTF. CDR3 coding DNA: TGCGCCAGCAGCTTGGAGCGGGCTTCTCATGGCTACACCTTC.